This is a list of T cell receptor beta chains from one sample in a study of cytomegalovirus exposure and HLA in healthy donors. Clones were read by immunoSEQ multiplex PCR, and TCRdb kept only the in-frame ones, dropping some. The sample carries around 37,000 clones, roughly 80% recorded once. The sequencing sample was made of PBMCs. These receptors came from a man over 45 in good health and CMV-seronegative. CDR3s include the opening cysteine and the closing phenylalanine or tryptophan. A D gene is named only where the DNA matches it firmly. Size is stated for part of the rows, as once, few or many counts, or as a class when the clone is expanded.

.	TRBD1	TRBV7-9	TRBJ1-6	CASSESGQGNSPLHF	TGTGCCAGCAGCGAGTCGGGACAGGGCAATTCACCCCTCCACTTT
.	.	TRBV29-1	TRBJ2-5	CSVEEGAETQYF	TGCAGCGTTGAAGAGGGCGCGGAGACCCAGTACTTC
.	.	TRBV7-7	TRBJ1-4	CASSLSGGVGEKLFF	TGTGCTAGCAGCTTATCGGGGGGTGTTGGCGAAAAACTGTTTTTT
.	TRBD1	TRBV5-1	TRBJ1-5	CASSLGQGDQPQHF	TGCGCCAGCAGCTTGGGACAGGGGGATCAGCCCCAGCATTTT
.	.	TRBV5-8	TRBJ2-1	CASSLGPRAEFF	TGTGCCAGCAGCTTGGGCCCAAGAGCGGAGTTCTTC
.	TRBD1	TRBV6-5	TRBJ2-7	CASSYTQGGLYEQYF	TGTGCCAGCAGTTACACACAGGGGGGCCTCTACGAGCAGTACTTC
.	TRBD1	TRBV2	TRBJ2-3	CASSAPGQGSDTQYF	TGTGCCAGCAGTGCCCCCGGACAGGGTTCAGATACGCAGTATTTT
.	.	TRBV30	TRBJ1-5	CAWSAGQGNQPQHF	TGTGCCTGGAGTGCGGGGCAGGGGAATCAGCCCCAGCATTTT
.	.	TRBV5-6	TRBJ1-2	CASSLDSTYYTF	TGTGCCAGCAGCCTAGACAGCACATACTACACCTTC
.	TRBD1	TRBV6-1	TRBJ2-2	CASQGQGDTGELFF	TGTGCCAGCCAAGGACAGGGGGATACCGGGGAGCTGTTTTTT
few	.	TRBV11-2	TRBJ1-4	CASSLRLGGLVEEKLFF	TGTGCCAGCAGCCTTCGTCTCGGGGGGCTAGTAGAGGAAAAACTGTTTTTT
.	TRBD1	TRBV9	TRBJ2-2	CASAGTGNTGELFF	TGTGCCAGCGCGGGGACAGGGAACACCGGGGAGCTGTTTTTT
.	TRBD1	TRBV7-9	TRBJ1-2	CSSSFAGGNYGYTF	TGTTCCAGCAGCTTCGCAGGGGGTAACTATGGCTACACCTTC
once	.	TRBV9	TRBJ1-3	CASSVGSLSGNTIYF	TGTGCCAGCAGCGTAGGGAGTCTGTCCGGAAACACCATATATTTT
few	.	TRBV7-9	TRBJ2-4	CSSSLEVGGIQYF	TGTTCCAGCAGCTTAGAAGTGGGAGGCATTCAGTACTTC
.	.	TRBV19	TRBJ1-1	CASSIGGFPEAFF	TGTGCCAGTAGTATAGGAGGGTTCCCTGAAGCTTTCTTT
.	TRBD1	TRBV15	TRBJ2-1	CATSRGQGRFDEQFF	TGTGCCACCAGCAGAGGACAGGGTCGGTTCGATGAGCAGTTCTTC
.	TRBD1	TRBV6-4	TRBJ1-6	CASSIGQGNSPLHF	TGTGCCAGCAGCATAGGACAGGGTAATTCACCCCTCCACTTT
.	.	TRBV19	TRBJ1-5	CASSTHRGGEQPQHF	TGTGCCAGTAGTACGCACCGGGGGGGCGAACAGCCCCAGCATTTT
.	.	TRBV6-6	TRBJ1-5	CASSYTSSNQPQHF	TGTGCCAGCAGTTACACTTCCAGCAATCAGCCCCAGCATTTT
.	.	TRBV28	TRBJ1-4	CASRRGAAHEKLFF	TGTGCCAGCAGGCGGGGGGCTGCCCATGAAAAACTGTTTTTT
once	TRBD1	TRBV6-5	TRBJ2-7	CASSYSGQGTYEQYF	TGTGCCAGCAGTTACTCCGGACAGGGTACCTACGAGCAGTACTTC
.	.	TRBV4-1	TRBJ2-1	CASSRTDEQFF	TGCGCCAGCAGCAGGACTGATGAGCAGTTCTTC
.	.	TRBV7-2	TRBJ2-1	CASSLVGAAYNEQFF	TGTGCCAGCAGCTTAGTTGGGGCCGCCTACAATGAGCAGTTCTTC
.	.	TRBV4-3	TRBJ1-1	CASSQEAGTRNTEAFF	TGCGCCAGCAGCCAAGAGGCCGGGACACGGAACACTGAAGCTTTCTTT
.	.	TRBV5-6	TRBJ2-7	CASSSTTDWGQYF	TGTGCCAGCAGCTCCACGACGGACTGGGGGCAGTACTTC
.	.	TRBV5-1	TRBJ2-2	CASSLVSGESTGELFF	TGCGCCAGCAGCTTGGTCTCAGGGGAATCCACCGGGGAGCTGTTTTTT
few	TRBD1	TRBV7-2	TRBJ1-1	CASSSEVTGDTEAFF	TGTGCCAGCAGCTCGGAGGTTACAGGGGACACTGAAGCTTTCTTT
once	.	TRBV7-2	TRBJ1-2	CASTLTGDNYGYTF	TGTGCCAGCACCCTGACGGGGGACAACTATGGCTACACCTTC
.	.	TRBV27	TRBJ2-7	CASSDTGDSYEQYF	TGTGCCAGCAGTGACACGGGAGACTCCTACGAGCAGTACTTC
.	TRBD2	TRBV29-1	TRBJ2-3	CSVFPEPLAGARTDTQYF	TGCAGCGTTTTTCCCGAACCATTAGCGGGGGCGCGCACAGATACGCAGTATTTT
.	TRBD2	TRBV7-9	TRBJ2-5	CASSPGTSGGAEETQYF	TGTGCCAGCAGTCCAGGGACTAGCGGGGGGGCCGAGGAGACCCAGTACTTC
.	TRBD1	TRBV15	TRBJ1-2	CATSRDYRLRDRGRVYGYTF	TGTGCCACCAGCAGAGATTATAGGCTTAGGGACAGGGGGCGCGTCTATGGCTACACCTTC
.	.	TRBV14	TRBJ1-2	CASSQVEGWNYGYTF	TGTGCCAGCAGCCAAGTTGAGGGATGGAACTATGGCTACACCTTC
.	.	TRBV15	TRBJ1-2	CATSRSPTDYGYTF	TGTGCCACCAGCAGAAGCCCGACAGACTATGGCTACACCTTC
few	.	TRBV11-2	TRBJ2-1	CASSLGADSYNEQFF	TGTGCCAGCAGCTTAGGGGCTGATTCCTACAATGAGCAGTTCTTC
.	TRBD1	TRBV27	TRBJ2-1	CASTRDRVSSEQFF	TGTGCCAGTACCAGGGACAGGGTCTCGTCTGAGCAGTTCTTC
.	.	TRBV15	TRBJ2-5	CATSRDQGLSETQYF	TGTGCCACCAGCAGGGATCAGGGGTTATCAGAGACCCAGTACTTC
.	.	TRBV6-6	TRBJ1-2	CASIADILGYGYTF	TGTGCCAGCATCGCGGATATTCTAGGCTATGGCTACACCTTC
.	.	TRBV5-1	TRBJ1-1	CASSPRTAIEAFF	TGCGCCAGCAGCCCTCGGACAGCGATTGAGGCTTTCTTT
.	TRBD1	TRBV5-1	TRBJ2-7	CASSATGASYEQYF	TGCGCCAGCAGCGCCACAGGGGCATCCTACGAGCAGTACTTC
.	.	TRBV7-9	TRBJ2-3	CASSQREAGGDTQYF	TGTGCCAGCAGCCAGCGAGAAGCGGGCGGGGATACGCAGTATTTT
.	TRBD1	TRBV2	TRBJ2-7	CASSEAGQGYEQYF	TGTGCCAGCAGTGAAGCGGGACAGGGGTACGAGCAGTACTTC
.	TRBD1	TRBV7-8	TRBJ2-7	CASSPVWGQLPYEQYF	TGTGCCAGCAGCCCCGTGTGGGGACAGCTCCCCTACGAGCAGTACTTC
.	.	TRBV7-9	TRBJ2-7	CSSSPYADEQYF	TGTTCCAGCAGCCCCTATGCGGACGAGCAGTACTTC